This T cell receptor (beta chain) was identified during a study of identifying expanded T cells in peripheral blood. Study-level results: Approximately 2-week clone count variance significantly increased as total template count grew. Technical replicates showed around 1.2 changed clones; about 2 weeks around 15; four weeks 19.

The table came from immunoSEQ multiplex PCR; TCRdb's copy has only in-frame clones and leaves some out. The sample lists 80,000 to 90,000 clones, more than 75% seen once, with 5.6% in the top ten. Concerning this clone: The antigen remains unidentified.

Trimming shortened V by 2 bases and J by 1 base, and 5 bases separated the two germline ends. The CDR3 has 13 residues. Germline CDR1 and CDR2: LGHNA and YSLEER. Healthy donors had no documented immune events, such as infections, while sampled. The sample was blood. The sequence was collected from a person aged 18-69 years in good health. The rearrangement uses TRBV4-3 and TRBJ1-2; unclear D gene. CDR3 sequence reads: CASSQIDNYGYTF. The CDR3 nucleotides read TGCGCCAGCAGCCAAATAGATAACTATGGCTACACCTTC.